These 29 T cell receptor beta chains were all obtained from the same sample, sequenced in a study of blood T cell repertoires in COVID-19. Produced via immunoSEQ multiplex PCR; TCRdb's table is partial and in-frame only. The sample yields 100,000 or so clones, approximately 76% seen once. Sequenced sample: peripheral blood. These receptor sequences come from a woman in her seventies with acute or convalescent COVID-19.

V is TRBV7-2 and J is TRBJ2-2, with 9 bases that match TRBD2. J was trimmed by 9 bases and V by 1 base; bases with no gene match: 6. Germline CDR1 is SGHTA and CDR2 is FQGNSA. This CDR3 spans 15 amino acids. The CDR3 sequence: CASSLGSGGSRELFF. CDR3 coding DNA: TGTGCCAGCAGCTTAGGTAGCGGGGGAAGTCGGGAGCTGTTTTTT.

In this sample, this clone turned up once. The chain employs TRBV7-9 and TRBJ2-5; D is perhaps TRBD1 (6 bases). Germline V gene lookup returns CDR1 SEHNR and CDR2 FQNEAQ (reference sequence). The V and J ends lost 2 bases and 0 bases respectively, with 13 bases between them. The CDR3 has 16 amino acids. The CDR3 sequence is CASSLRKGDNQETQYF. Here the CDR3 DNA reads TGTGCCAGCAGCTTAAGGAAGGGGGACAACCAAGAGACCCAGTACTTC. Full variable domain (rest looked up from reference TRBV7-9 and TRBJ2-5): DTGVSQNPRHKITKRGQNVTFRCDPISEHNRLYWYRQTLGQGPEFLTYFQNEAQLEKSRLLSDRFSAERPKGSFSTLEIQRTEQGDSAMYLCASSLRKGDNQETQYFGPGTRLLVL.

The gene calls are TRBV6-5 and TRBJ1-5; 8 nucleotides align to TRBD1. The J segment lost 5 bases and the V segment lost 5 bases, leaving 5 bases of the junction unmatched. CDR3 length equals 14 residues. From germline, CDR1 is MNHEY and CDR2 SVGAGI. For the CDR3, the DNA is TGTGCCAGCAGTCAGGGGGCGGGTTATCAGCCCCAGCATTTT. It yields the protein CASSQGAGYQPQHF.

This chain joins TRBV30 and TRBJ2-7; 11 bases align to TRBD2. V gave up 2 bases and J gave up 6 bases; unmatched junction bases: 12. Germline-derived CDR1 and CDR2 are GTSNPN and SVGIG (reference sequence). The CDR3 consists of 16 residues. The CDR3 bases are TGTGCCTGGAGTCTCTTCGGTCTAGCGGGGGGTGGCGAGCAGTACTTC. It encodes CAWSLFGLAGGGEQYF.

This clone came up once. The DNA is omitted, as the CDR3 cannot be located on it reliably, and the CDR3 follows TCRdb's listing. The chain is built from TRBV7-5 and TRBJ2-7; the table's TRBD1 call for D was not verified on the DNA. TRBV7-5 is designated a pseudogene. The length of the CDR3 is 16 amino acids, counting both ends. The CDR3 region is CVRSLVGQGATYEQYF.

The V and J genes are TRBV24-1 and TRBJ2-3; TRBD1 might be the D (7 bases). The CDR3 has 17 amino acids. CDR1 is KGHDR, CDR2 SFDVKD, per germline. V lost 7 bases and J 0 bases, leaving 19 bases between the germline ends. The CDR3 region is CATSDSQGGPSTDTQYF. CDR3 DNA sequence: TGTGCCACCAGCGATAGTCAGGGGGGCCCTAGCACAGATACGCAGTATTTT.

The chain uses TRBV18 and TRBJ2-3; 7 bases align to TRBD2. Germline trimming cut 3 bases from V and 4 bases from J; bases unmatched to any gene: 13. Germline CDR1 is KGHSH and CDR2 is LQKENI. The CDR3 loop spans 17 amino acids. The CDR3: CASSPGVAGSGADTQYF. The CDR3 DNA reads as TGTGCCAGCTCACCGGGAGTGGCGGGGAGCGGGGCAGATACGCAGTATTTT.

This clone was recorded once. This chain joins TRBV24-1 and TRBJ2-1; TRBD1 matches 10 bases. Germline loops: CDR1 KGHDR, CDR2 SFDVKD. V was pared by 2 bases and J by 6 bases, with 6 bases of the junction left unmatched. The CDR3 has 16 amino acids. CDR3 nucleotides: TGTGCCACCAGTGATTGGGGGGACAGGGGTTTCAATGAGCAGTTCTTC. Residues: CATSDWGDRGFNEQFF.

As regards this clone: One end of the junction does not line up with germline, which may come from a read error. J is TRBJ2-5 and V is TRBV18; the match to TRBD2 covers 10 bases. The CDR3 is made up of 20 amino acids. Germline assignment: CDR1 KGHSH and CDR2 LQKENI. As DNA, the CDR3 is TGTGCCAGCTCGCCACTTCGAAGCAAGCGGGGGGGCATATTGGGAGAGACCCAGTACTTC. Translating gives CASSPLRSKRGGILGETQYF.

The chain is built from TRBV7-9 and TRBJ2-1, with D perhaps matching TRBD2 (5 bases). This CDR3 has 12 residues. Germline V gene sequence: CDR1 SEHNR, CDR2 FQNEAQ (reference sequence). With 5 bases removed from V and 4 bases from J, the gap between germline ends came to 6 bases. DNA for the CDR3: TGTGCCAGCAGCAGGAGGTACAATGAGCAGTTCTTC. Protein sequence: CASSRRYNEQFF.

This clone has just a few counts. The chain carries TRBV14 and TRBJ1-2; the D is unclear. The V gene lost 0 bases and the J gene lost 7 bases, with 12 bases spanning the gap. The CDR3 length is 14 residues. Germline V gives CDR1 SGHDN, CDR2 FVKESK. CDR3 amino acids: CASSQDLYGSGYTF. CDR3 coding DNA: TGTGCCAGCAGCCAAGATCTGTACGGGAGTGGCTACACCTTC.

This chain joins TRBV9 and TRBJ2-1, with 7 bases aligning to TRBD1. The CDR3 length is 15 residues. V gave up 6 bases and J gave up 3 bases; unmatched junction bases: 9. Germline V gene sequence: CDR1 SGDLS, CDR2 YYNGEE. The CDR3 DNA reads TGTGCCAGCAAAGAGGGGGCCGGGGACTACAATGAGCAGTTCTTC. Amino acids: CASKEGAGDYNEQFF. Full variable domain (missing parts from reference TRBV9 and TRBJ2-1): DSGVTQTPKHLITATGQRVTLRCSPRSGDLSVYWYQQSLDQGLQFLIQYYNGEERAKGNILERFSAQQFPDLHSELNLSSLELGDSALYFCASKEGAGDYNEQFFGPGTRLTVL.

The V gene is TRBV9, the J gene TRBJ2-1; 7 bases agree with TRBD2. V was pared by 4 bases and J by 3 bases, with 7 bases of the junction left unmatched. Germline CDR1 is SGDLS and CDR2 is YYNGEE. CDR3 length: 15 residues. DNA of the CDR3: TGTGCCAGCAGCTCTAGCGGTACAAGCTACAATGAGCAGTTCTTC. Its translation is CASSSSGTSYNEQFF.

The chain's CDR3 is CASSRQGEGVKLFF. DNA of the CDR3: TGTGCCAGCAGCCGACAAGGGGAAGGAGTAAAACTGTTTTTT. The genes are TRBV7-9 and TRBJ1-4, with a weak D call TRBD1 (5 bases). Per the germline V gene, CDR1 is SEHNR and CDR2 is FQNEAQ (reference sequence). The CDR3 contains 14 residues. Trimming removed 5 bases at V and 10 bases at J, with 17 bases between.

The rearrangement joins TRBV9 to TRBJ1-2; TRBD1 might be the D (6 bases). Trimming removed 4 bases from V and 0 bases from J, with 13 bases in between. The CDR3 runs to 15 residues. Germline lookup yields CDR1 SGDLS and CDR2 YYNGEE. CDR3 nucleotide sequence: TGTGCCAGCAGCCCGACAGGTACGGCTAACTATGGCTACACCTTC. Its translation: CASSPTGTANYGYTF.

V and J are TRBV18 and TRBJ2-2; weak D call: TRBD1 (6 bases). V was trimmed by 4 bases and J by 3 bases, leaving 12 bases between them. From germline, CDR1 is KGHSH and CDR2 LQKENI. This CDR3 has 15 residues. CDR3 region: CASSLRGEDTGELFF. CDR3 coding DNA: TGTGCCAGCTCACTCAGGGGAGAGGACACCGGGGAGCTGTTTTTT.

The chain recombines TRBV10-3 with TRBJ1-2; 7 nucleotides agree with TRBD1. Germline-derived CDR1 and CDR2 are ENHRY and SYGVKD. There are 13 residues in the CDR3. Trimming cost V 4 bases and J 7 bases; bases outside gene matches: 6. CDR3 coding DNA: TGTGCCATCAGTGTAGGGGGCTCGGCTGGCTACACCTTC. This codes for CAISVGGSAGYTF.

This clone has a handful of counts. V and J are TRBV19 and TRBJ1-2, with unresolved D. CDR1 LNHDA and CDR2 SQIVND come from the germline V gene (reference sequence). The CDR3 covers 14 residues. V lost 7 bases to trimming and J lost 0 bases, with 12 bases between them. CDR3 residues: CASNLRRANYGYTF. The CDR3 DNA sequence: TGTGCCAGTAATTTGAGGAGAGCTAACTATGGCTACACCTTC.

This chain connects TRBV11-2 to TRBJ2-1; TRBD2 might be the D (6 bases). The CDR3 loop spans 15 amino acids. V gave up 1 base and J gave up 8 bases, with 15 bases separating them. CDR1 SGHAT and CDR2 FQNNGV come from the germline V gene. CDR3 sequence: CASSLGLGGTDEQFF. In DNA form, the CDR3 reads TGTGCCAGCAGCTTAGGTTTGGGGGGTACGGATGAGCAGTTCTTC. Full variable domain (outside the CDR3, taken from reference TRBV11-2 and TRBJ2-1): EAGVAQSPRYKIIEKRQSVAFWCNPISGHATLYWYQQILGQGPKLLIQFQNNGVVDDSQLPKDRFSAERLKGVDSTLKIQPAKLEDSAVYLCASSLGLGGTDEQFFGPGTRLTVL.

The chain combines TRBV7-9 with TRBJ1-3; TRBD1 agrees at 8 bases. Losses at the gene ends were 1 base for V and 1 base for J; bases not matched to a gene: 0. The CDR3 spans 15 residues. CDR1 and CDR2 from the germline V gene are SEHNR and FQNEAQ (reference sequence). The CDR3 DNA follows: TGTGCCAGCAGCTTAGGACAGGGGTCTGGAAACACCATATATTTT. This translates into CASSLGQGSGNTIYF.

The chain carries TRBV5-5 and TRBJ1-2, with 10 bases that match TRBD1. With 4 bases clipped from V and 8 bases from J, the junction kept 11 bases outside the gene matches. From germline, CDR1 is SGHKS and CDR2 YYEKEE (reference sequence). This CDR3 spans 15 amino acids. The CDR3 sequence: CASSHPGQGLVGYTF. In DNA form, the CDR3 reads TGTGCCAGCAGCCACCCGGGACAGGGGCTGGTAGGCTACACCTTC.

This chain connects TRBV5-6 to TRBJ2-7; no clear D. Trimming cost V 4 bases and J 5 bases, with 7 bases left between them. CDR1 is SGHDT, CDR2 YYEEEE, per germline. The CDR3 is 11 residues long. Written as DNA, the CDR3 is TGTGCCAGCAGCCGTGTCCACGAGCAGTACTTC. Translation gives CASSRVHEQYF. The whole variable domain, filled in from reference TRBV5-6 and TRBJ2-7, reads DAGVTQSPTHLIKTRGQQVTLRCSPKSGHDTVSWYQQALGQGPQFIFQYYEEEERQRGNFPDRFSGHQFPNYSSELNVNALLLGDSALYLCASSRVHEQYFGPGTRLTVT.

This clone was picked up one time. The chain employs TRBV6-5 and TRBJ1-1, with D possibly being TRBD1 (6 bases). The CDR3 is made up of 14 amino acids. Germline V gives CDR1 MNHEY, CDR2 SVGAGI. Trimming stripped 2 bases from V and 5 bases from J, with 12 bases between. DNA for the CDR3: TGTGCCAGCAGTTACCAGGGGATGGGAACTGAAGCTTTCTTT. It encodes CASSYQGMGTEAFF.

V is TRBV2 and J is TRBJ2-7; the D is unclear. The V gene's germline CDR1 is SNHLY and CDR2 FYNNEI. The ends were cut back, 1 base at V and 2 bases at J, with 6 bases in the middle. CDR3 length: 13 amino acids. The CDR3 spells CASSEDTTYEQYF. CDR3 nucleotides: TGTGCCAGCAGTGAAGACACGACCTACGAGCAGTACTTC.

This clone was counted many times. The chain employs TRBV19 and TRBJ2-2; D perhaps matches TRBD1 (6 bases). V lost 4 bases and J lost 0, with 9 bases in between. The CDR3 length is 15 residues. Germline CDR1 reads LNHDA; CDR2 reads SQIVND (reference sequence). In nucleotides, the CDR3 is TGTGCCAGTAGTAAGGCAGGGGCGAACACCGGGGAGCTGTTTTTT. This encodes CASSKAGANTGELFF.

This chain connects TRBV18 to TRBJ1-3; the D is unclear. Trimming took off 0 bases at V and 2 bases at J, with 8 bases between the two ends. In germline, CDR1 is KGHSH, CDR2 LQKENI. This CDR3 comprises 15 residues. In DNA form, the CDR3 reads TGTGCCAGCTCACCACCGCCAGGCGCTGGAAACACCATATATTTT. Amino acid sequence: CASSPPPGAGNTIYF.

This clone was detected a few times. The chain has TRBV2 and TRBJ2-7, with 7 nucleotides matching TRBD1. Looked up from germline, CDR1 is SNHLY and CDR2 is FYNNEI. The CDR3 is 14 residues long. J lost 6 bases, V lost 2 bases, and 7 bases had no gene match. The CDR3 loop is CASSETQGLGEQYF. The CDR3 coding sequence is TGTGCCAGCAGTGAAACACAGGGGTTGGGCGAGCAGTACTTC. Full variable domain (missing parts from reference TRBV2 and TRBJ2-7): EPEVTQTPSHQVTQMGQEVILRCVPISNHLYFYWYRQILGQKVEFLVSFYNNEISEKSEIFDDQFSVERPDGSNFTLKIRSTKLEDSAMYFCASSETQGLGEQYFGPGTRLTVT.

In its sample, this clone was seen once. The V call is TRBV5-1, the J call TRBJ2-7; D possibly corresponds to TRBD2 (5 bases). The CDR3 has 14 residues. V lost 3 bases and J 3 bases, leaving 13 bases between the germline ends. In germline, CDR1 is SGHRS, CDR2 YFSETQ. The CDR3 loop reads CASSSGVAYYEQYF. CDR3 bases: TGCGCCAGCAGCTCCGGGGTAGCCTACTACGAGCAGTACTTC. The whole variable domain, remainder taken from reference TRBV5-1 and TRBJ2-7, is KAGVTQTPRYLIKTRGQQVTLSCSPISGHRSVSWYQQTPGQGLQFLFEYFSETQRNKGNFPGRFSGRQFSNSRSEMNVSTLELGDSALYLCASSSGVAYYEQYFGPGTRLTVT.

The V and J genes are TRBV7-9 and TRBJ2-6; tentatively, D is TRBD2 (6 bases). V was shortened by 3 bases and J by 0 bases, with 9 bases between the two germline ends. CDR1 is SEHNR and CDR2 is FQNEAQ in the germline V gene (reference sequence). The length of the CDR3 is 16 residues. In DNA form, the CDR3 reads TGTGCCAGCAGCTTCATGGGGGGCTCTGGGGCCAACGTCCTGACTTTC. Translating gives CASSFMGGSGANVLTF.